Listed here is a single TCR beta chain. This record comes from a study of blood T cell repertoires in COVID-19. Unmatched junction bases numbered 6, after V lost 7 bases and J lost 4 bases. Germline V gene sequence: CDR1 LNHDA, CDR2 SQIVND (reference sequence). This CDR3 has 13 amino acids. In the original analysis: It was from reference gene primer amplification that nucleated cell counts were estimated. Sequencing was performed with immunoSEQ multiplex PCR; in TCRdb, only in-frame clones are kept and a portion is missing. The D gene and trimming were derived from the DNA, and the V and J assignments and clone size from that table. Here the sample spans approximately 190,000 clones, around nine tenths being singletons.

The rearrangement uses TRBV19 and TRBJ1-2, with 7 nucleotides matching TRBD1. This TCR came from a woman between 40 and 50 years old who had recovered from COVID-19. Input material: peripheral blood. CDR3 residues: CASNGQAVYGYTF. The CDR3 nucleotides are TGTGCCAGTAACGGACAGGCGGTCTATGGCTACACCTTC.